A single sample is the source of the 29 T cell receptor beta chains below, sequenced in a study of Tregs in tolerant kidney transplant recipients. The table came from immunoSEQ multiplex PCR; TCRdb's copy has only in-frame clones and leaves some out. The table has about 68,000 clones, around 84% seen once. Sequenced: CD4+ T cells from blood. The receptors were gathered from a human donor in good health.

V and J are TRBV25-1 and TRBJ1-5; the D is unclear. The CDR3 is 12 residues long. Germline loops: CDR1 MGHDK, CDR2 SYGVNS. Deletions cut 2 bases from V and 7 bases from J, with 6 bases between. The CDR3 DNA sequence: TGTGCCAGCAGTGAAGCCGGGCAGCCCCAGCATTTT. Translated: CASSEAGQPQHF.

On this clone itself: The sample holds other DNA sequences that translate to the same CDR3. The CDR3 coding sequence is TGTGCCAGCAGCTTGGCCCGCAGTAACACTGAAGCTTTCTTT. This gives the protein CASSLARSNTEAFF. The chain is built from TRBV5-4 and TRBJ1-1; D call uncertain. This CDR3 has 14 amino acids. The germline V gene has CDR1 SGHNT and CDR2 YYREEE (reference sequence). V gave up 0 bases and J gave up 2 bases, with 8 bases separating them.

The chain links TRBV30 to TRBJ2-3, with a weak D call TRBD1 (5 bases). Trimming removed 0 bases at V and 5 bases at J, with 9 bases between. The CDR3 is 13 residues long. Germline assignment: CDR1 GTSNPN and CDR2 SVGIG (reference sequence). The CDR3 protein is CAWSVLRGDTQYF. CDR3 nucleotides: TGTGCCTGGAGTGTACTAAGGGGAGATACGCAGTATTTT. Combining the CDR3 with reference TRBV30 and TRBJ2-3 gives the whole variable domain SQTIHQWPATLVQPVGSPLSLECTVEGTSNPNLYWYRQAAGRGLQLLFYSVGIGQISSEVPQNLSASRPQDRQFILSSKKLLLSDSGFYLCAWSVLRGDTQYFGPGTRLTVL.

The V and J genes are TRBV18 and TRBJ2-2, with D possibly TRBD2 on 5 matching bases. The CDR3 extends over 16 amino acids. Germline V lookup: CDR1 KGHSH, CDR2 LQKENI. Trimming took off 4 bases at V and 1 base at J, with 13 bases between the two ends. CDR3 DNA sequence: TGTGCCAGCTCACGGCCTTCTGGGAGGAACACCGGGGAGCTGTTTTTT. Its protein product is CASSRPSGRNTGELFF.

The chain recombines TRBV7-2 with TRBJ1-5; D may be TRBD1 (5 bases). CDR3 length: 13 residues. CDR1 is SGHTA, CDR2 FQGNSA, per germline. Trimming stripped 8 bases from V and 5 bases from J, with 13 bases between. The CDR3 nucleotides are TGTGCCAGCGGGGGGGAGGCCTATCAGCCCCAGCATTTT. Translated, it gives CASGGEAYQPQHF.

V gene TRBV9 combines with J gene TRBJ2-1, with D hard to call. The V and J ends lost 0 bases and 2 bases respectively, with 9 bases between them. The CDR3 runs 15 residues. The germline CDR1 and CDR2 sequences are SGDLS and YYNGEE. CDR3 in DNA: TGTGCCAGCAGCGTAGGGGTCCAGCCCTACAATGAGCAGTTCTTC. This sequence encodes CASSVGVQPYNEQFF.

This chain connects TRBV7-2 to TRBJ1-1; 7 bases match TRBD1. V dropped 1 base and J dropped 2; count of bases not matched to a gene: 1. Germline-derived CDR1 and CDR2 are SGHTA and FQGNSA. The CDR3 extends over 14 amino acids. The CDR3 loop is CASSLDRGNTEAFF. The DNA for the CDR3 is TGTGCCAGCAGCTTAGACAGGGGTAACACTGAAGCTTTCTTT.

This clone is deemed medium-sized. J is TRBJ2-7 and V is TRBV4-3, with D perhaps TRBD2 (6 bases). The CDR3 has 16 amino acids. With 0 bases removed from V and 4 bases from J, the gap between germline ends came to 16 bases. Germline values: CDR1 LGHNA, CDR2 YSLEER. The CDR3 protein is CASSQDPPGSGYEQYF. CDR3 DNA sequence: TGCGCCAGCAGCCAAGATCCTCCCGGGAGTGGGTACGAGCAGTACTTC.

This chain connects TRBV5-1 to TRBJ1-4, with D unclear. Trimming removed 5 bases from V and 3 bases from J, with 8 bases in between. Germline CDR1 SGHRS, CDR2 YFSETQ. The CDR3 extends over 13 amino acids. Written as DNA, the CDR3 is TGCGCCAGCAGAGGGCGGCCTAATGAAAAACTGTTTTTT. Its protein is CASRGRPNEKLFF.

The chain links TRBV9 to TRBJ2-5, with D tentatively TRBD2 (6 bases). This CDR3 comprises 13 residues. Trimming stripped 2 bases from V and 7 bases from J, with 12 bases between. Germline CDR1 SGDLS, CDR2 YYNGEE. The CDR3 DNA follows: TGTGCCAGCAGCGTGGGGGGACGGGGGACCCAGTACTTC. It translates to CASSVGGRGTQYF.

This clone was seen only once. V usage is TRBV6-1 and J usage is TRBJ1-4; D gene uncertain. V gave up 7 bases and J gave up 8 bases, with 14 bases separating them. Germline assignment: CDR1 MNHNS and CDR2 SASEGT. CDR3 length: 13 amino acids. For the CDR3, the DNA is TGTGCCAGCATCCCCGGTCGAGGGGAAAAACTGTTTTTT. This codes for CASIPGRGEKLFF.

This chain joins TRBV7-2 and TRBJ2-7; maybe TRBD2 (5 bases). Germline values: CDR1 SGHTA, CDR2 FQGNSA. CDR3 size: 15 residues. V lost 1 base and J lost 6, with 16 bases in between. CDR3 sequence reads: CASSLEDSPVGEQYF. The CDR3 region has the DNA TGTGCCAGCAGCTTAGAGGACTCCCCTGTAGGCGAGCAGTACTTC. The full variable domain, its missing parts supplied by reference TRBV7-2 and TRBJ2-7, is GAGVSQSPSNKVTEKGKDVELRCDPISGHTALYWYRQSLGQGLEFLIYFQGNSAPDKSGLPSDRFSAERTGGSVSTLTIQRTQQEDSAVYLCASSLEDSPVGEQYFGPGTRLTVT.

The chain has TRBV18 and TRBJ1-5; 8 bases map to TRBD1. V lost 3 bases and J lost 4; bases outside the gene matches: 2. This CDR3 contains 14 residues. CDR1 KGHSH and CDR2 LQKENI come from the germline V gene. CDR3 nucleotides: TGTGCCAGCTCACCGGGACAGGCTAATCAGCCCCAGCATTTT. Translation: CASSPGQANQPQHF.

This clone is a singleton in its sample. The chain employs TRBV7-9 and TRBJ2-1; D not certain. With 4 bases removed from V and 9 bases from J, the gap between germline ends came to 7 bases. The CDR3 is made up of 11 amino acids. Germline values: CDR1 SEHNR, CDR2 FQNEAQ (reference sequence). The CDR3 nucleotides are TGTGCCAGCAGCTCCCCTCCTGAGCAGTTCTTC. Translation: CASSSPPEQFF.

The chain couples TRBV6-5 to TRBJ2-1; TRBD1 agrees at 10 bases. The germline CDR1 and CDR2 sequences are MNHEY and SVGAGI. The CDR3 runs to 15 residues. The J segment lost 7 bases and the V segment lost 2 bases, leaving 5 bases of the junction unmatched. This CDR3 reads CASSYNGQGVNEQFF. CDR3 in DNA: TGTGCCAGCAGTTACAACGGACAGGGGGTAAATGAGCAGTTCTTC.

The chain employs TRBV2 and TRBJ2-1; 10 bases are shared with TRBD1. The CDR3 has 14 amino acids. The germline V gene has CDR1 SNHLY and CDR2 FYNNEI. Trimming at V came to 8 bases and at J to 4 bases, leaving 5 bases not matched to a gene. CDR3 sequence reads: CASRGDRGYNEQFF. The CDR3 DNA reads as TGTGCCAGCCGGGGGGACAGGGGTTACAATGAGCAGTTCTTC.

The CDR3 bases are TGCGCCAGCAACAACAGGGATGGCGGAGAGACCCAGTACTTC. As protein: CASNNRDGGETQYF. The chain carries TRBV5-1 and TRBJ2-5; a weak D match, TRBD1 (6 bases). Germline CDR1 SGHRS, CDR2 YFSETQ. The ends were cut back, 6 bases at V and 4 bases at J, with 16 bases in the middle. The CDR3 consists of 14 residues.

The chain recombines TRBV15 with TRBJ1-1; D ambiguous. The CDR3 covers 12 residues. V lost 1 base and J lost 11, with 11 bases in between. The germline V gene encodes CDR1 LNHNV and CDR2 YYDKDF (reference sequence). CDR3 in amino acids: CATSRGETEAFF. The DNA of the CDR3 is TGTGCCACCAGCAGAGGAGAAACCGAGGCTTTCTTT.

J is TRBJ2-2 and V is TRBV5-1; TRBD1 matches at 8 bases. V lost 3 bases to trimming and J lost 6 bases; unmatched junction nucleotides: 7. Germline V gives CDR1 SGHRS, CDR2 YFSETQ. The CDR3 has 15 amino acids. CDR3: CASSSSSGGPGELFF. For the CDR3, the DNA is TGCGCCAGCAGCTCAAGCTCAGGGGGCCCCGGGGAGCTGTTTTTT.

This clone was recorded only once. The V and J genes are TRBV6-1 and TRBJ2-7; 8 nucleotides align to TRBD1. This CDR3 has 14 residues. The trim removed 6 bases at V and 2 bases at J, leaving 6 bases unmatched. The germline V gene encodes CDR1 MNHNS and CDR2 SASEGT. The CDR3 protein is CASRPGTGAYEQYF. The CDR3 coding sequence is TGTGCCAGCAGACCCGGGACAGGAGCCTACGAGCAGTACTTC.

The chain is built from TRBV9 and TRBJ1-1; D is ambiguous. This CDR3 has 16 amino acids. Trimming shortened V by 0 bases and J by 5 bases, and 17 bases separated the two germline ends. Germline CDR1 and CDR2: SGDLS and YYNGEE. The DNA for the CDR3 is TGTGCCAGCAGCGTAGAGTCTCGGTCCCCTGATACTGAAGCTTTCTTT. The encoded protein is CASSVESRSPDTEAFF. The whole variable domain, filled in from reference TRBV9 and TRBJ1-1, reads DSGVTQTPKHLITATGQRVTLRCSPRSGDLSVYWYQQSLDQGLQFLIQYYNGEERAKGNILERFSAQQFPDLHSELNLSSLELGDSALYFCASSVESRSPDTEAFFGQGTRLTVV.

The chain joins TRBV9 to TRBJ2-2; perhaps D is TRBD1 or TRBD2 (5 bases each). CDR3 length: 17 residues. Trimming pared 6 bases from V and 0 bases from J, leaving 18 bases between. Germline-derived CDR1 and CDR2 are SGDLS and YYNGEE. CDR3 DNA: TGTGCCAGCACCCTATCACGGGACCCGACGAACACCGGGGAGCTGTTTTTT. Translated: CASTLSRDPTNTGELFF.

The chain couples TRBV14 to TRBJ2-5; D call uncertain. Germline V gene sequence: CDR1 SGHDN, CDR2 FVKESK. The CDR3 is 13 residues long. V lost 3 bases, J lost 5 bases, and 10 bases lay in between. The DNA of the CDR3 is TGTGCCAGCAGCCAGAGGCGTAAGGAGACCCAGTACTTC. Its protein product is CASSQRRKETQYF.

The V and J genes are TRBV5-1 and TRBJ2-2; 8 bases fit TRBD1. Germline loops: CDR1 SGHRS, CDR2 YFSETQ. The CDR3 has 14 residues. With V trimmed by 5 bases and J by 6 bases, 6 bases remained unmatched. DNA for the CDR3: TGCGCCAGCAGAAAGGACAGGGTCGCCGGGGAGCTGTTTTTT. This gives the protein CASRKDRVAGELFF.

This chain joins TRBV9 and TRBJ2-2; D assignment may be TRBD1 or TRBD2 (6 bases each). The CDR3 runs to 15 residues. The V gene's germline CDR1 is SGDLS and CDR2 YYNGEE. Trimming left V 1 base short and J 3 bases short, with 10 bases between. The CDR3 DNA reads as TGTGCCAGCAGCGTACGGGGGCTAGACACCGGGGAGCTGTTTTTT. It encodes CASSVRGLDTGELFF.

This clone was seen a handful of times. The V call is TRBV7-2, the J call TRBJ2-5; TRBD1 aligns across 10 bases. The CDR3 spans 16 residues. The ends lost 1 base at V and 4 bases at J; junction bases unmatched: 6. Looked up from germline, CDR1 is SGHTA and CDR2 is FQGNSA. The CDR3 is CASSLERRQGAETQYF. CDR3 sequence (DNA): TGTGCCAGCAGCTTAGAGAGGAGACAGGGGGCAGAGACCCAGTACTTC.

This clone was seen a single time. The chain carries TRBV5-1 and TRBJ1-4; D not resolved. V shed 1 base and J shed 14 bases, with 18 bases lying between them. Germline CDR1 and CDR2: SGHRS and YFSETQ. This CDR3 has 14 amino acids. CDR3 residues: CASSLTNFRERLFF. The CDR3 DNA is TGCGCCAGCAGCTTGACAAATTTTCGAGAGCGTCTGTTTTTT.

The gene calls are TRBV7-2 and TRBJ2-5; 10 nucleotides match TRBD2. The germline gives CDR1 SGHTA, CDR2 FQGNSA. The trim removed 0 bases at V and 4 bases at J, leaving 8 bases unmatched. This CDR3 is built from 17 residues. The CDR3 DNA is TGTGCCAGCAGCTTAGCCTCTAGCGGGGGTTCGCGAGAGACCCAGTACTTC. Its translation is CASSLASSGGSRETQYF. Based on the CDR3 plus reference TRBV7-2 and TRBJ2-5, the full variable domain is GAGVSQSPSNKVTEKGKDVELRCDPISGHTALYWYRQSLGQGLEFLIYFQGNSAPDKSGLPSDRFSAERTGGSVSTLTIQRTQQEDSAVYLCASSLASSGGSRETQYFGPGTRLLVL.

The V call is TRBV13, the J call TRBJ2-2; D may correspond to TRBD1 or TRBD2 (6 bases each). This CDR3 has 15 amino acids. Trimming took off 5 bases at V and 3 bases at J, with 13 bases between the two ends. From germline, CDR1 is PRHDT and CDR2 FYEKMQ (reference sequence). The CDR3 sequence is CASSLGGGYTGELFF. CDR3 sequence (DNA): TGTGCCAGCAGCCTGGGGGGCGGCTACACCGGGGAGCTGTTTTTT.